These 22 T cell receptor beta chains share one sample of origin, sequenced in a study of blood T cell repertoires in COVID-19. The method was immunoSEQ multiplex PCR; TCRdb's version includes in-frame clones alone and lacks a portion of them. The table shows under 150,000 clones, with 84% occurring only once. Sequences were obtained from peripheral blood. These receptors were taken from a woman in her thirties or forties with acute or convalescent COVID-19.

CDR3 residues: CASSVGDRGYNQPQHF. The CDR3 region has the DNA TGTGCCAGCAGTGTTGGGGACAGGGGGTATAATCAGCCCCAGCATTTT. This chain joins TRBV2 and TRBJ1-5, with 11 bases that match TRBD1. This CDR3 has 16 residues. CDR1 is SNHLY and CDR2 is FYNNEI in the germline V gene. The V gene end was trimmed by 4 bases and the J gene end by 4 bases; junction bases not matched to a gene: 6.

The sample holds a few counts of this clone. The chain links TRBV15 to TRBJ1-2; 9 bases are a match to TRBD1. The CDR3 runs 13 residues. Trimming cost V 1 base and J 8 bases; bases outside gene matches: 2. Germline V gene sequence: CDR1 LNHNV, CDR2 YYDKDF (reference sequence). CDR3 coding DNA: TGTGCCACCAGCAGAGGGACAGGGGTGGGCTACACCTTC. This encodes CATSRGTGVGYTF.

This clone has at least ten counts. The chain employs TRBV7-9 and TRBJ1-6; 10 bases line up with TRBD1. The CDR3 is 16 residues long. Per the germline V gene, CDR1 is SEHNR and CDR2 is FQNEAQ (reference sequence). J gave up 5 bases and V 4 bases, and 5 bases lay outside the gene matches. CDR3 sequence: CASSSFGTGDNSPLHF. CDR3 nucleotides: TGTGCCAGCAGCTCATTCGGGACAGGGGATAATTCACCCCTCCACTTT.

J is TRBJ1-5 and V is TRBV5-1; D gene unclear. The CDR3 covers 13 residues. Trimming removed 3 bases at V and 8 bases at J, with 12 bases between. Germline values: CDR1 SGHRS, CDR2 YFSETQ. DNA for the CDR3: TGCGCCAGCAGCTCAGGCCCCATGGAGCCCCAGCATTTT. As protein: CASSSGPMEPQHF.

The CDR3 loop is CASSTEGKYNSPLHF. For the CDR3, the DNA is TGTGCCAGCAGCACGGAGGGGAAATATAATTCACCCCTCCACTTT. The gene calls are TRBV5-5 and TRBJ1-6, with D perhaps matching TRBD1 (5 bases). V lost 4 bases and J 4 bases, leaving 12 bases between the germline ends. CDR3 size: 15 residues. Germline values: CDR1 SGHKS, CDR2 YYEKEE (reference sequence).

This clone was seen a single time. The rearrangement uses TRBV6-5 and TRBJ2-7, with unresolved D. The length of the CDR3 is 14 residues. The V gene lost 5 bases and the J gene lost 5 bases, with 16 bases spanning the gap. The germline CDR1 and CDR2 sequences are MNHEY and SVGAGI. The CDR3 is CASSPPLSVDEQYF. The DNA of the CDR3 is TGTGCCAGCAGTCCCCCGCTCTCAGTGGACGAGCAGTACTTC.

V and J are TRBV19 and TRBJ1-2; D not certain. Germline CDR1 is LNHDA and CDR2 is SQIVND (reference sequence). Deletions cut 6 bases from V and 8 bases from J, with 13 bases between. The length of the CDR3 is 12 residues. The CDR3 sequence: CASRAGDGGYTF. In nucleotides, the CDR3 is TGTGCCAGTAGGGCCGGAGACGGCGGCTACACCTTC.

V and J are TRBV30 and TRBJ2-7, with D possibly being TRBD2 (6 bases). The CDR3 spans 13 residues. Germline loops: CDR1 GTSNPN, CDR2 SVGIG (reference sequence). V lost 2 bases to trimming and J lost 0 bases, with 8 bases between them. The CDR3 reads CAWSRGSSYEQYF. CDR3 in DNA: TGTGCCTGGAGTCGGGGGTCCTCCTACGAGCAGTACTTC.

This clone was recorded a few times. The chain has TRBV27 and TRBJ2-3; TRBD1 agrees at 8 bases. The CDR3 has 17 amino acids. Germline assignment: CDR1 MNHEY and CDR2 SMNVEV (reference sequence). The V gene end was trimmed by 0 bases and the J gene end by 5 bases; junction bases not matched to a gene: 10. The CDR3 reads CASSLSLPTGVVDTQYF. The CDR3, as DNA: TGTGCCAGCAGTTTATCCTTGCCGACAGGGGTCGTAGATACGCAGTATTTT.

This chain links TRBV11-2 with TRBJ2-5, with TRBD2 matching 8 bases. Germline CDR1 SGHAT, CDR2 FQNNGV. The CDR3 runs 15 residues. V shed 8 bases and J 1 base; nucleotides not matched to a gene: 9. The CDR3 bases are TGTGCCAGCCGACCGGGACTAGGGGCCCAAGAGACCCAGTACTTC. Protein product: CASRPGLGAQETQYF.

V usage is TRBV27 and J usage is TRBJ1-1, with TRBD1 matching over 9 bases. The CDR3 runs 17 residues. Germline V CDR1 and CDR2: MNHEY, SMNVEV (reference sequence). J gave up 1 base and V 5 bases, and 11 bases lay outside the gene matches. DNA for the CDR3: TGTGCCAGCAGTCTTCCTCCGGGACAGGGCAGGAACACTGAAGCTTTCTTT. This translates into CASSLPPGQGRNTEAFF.

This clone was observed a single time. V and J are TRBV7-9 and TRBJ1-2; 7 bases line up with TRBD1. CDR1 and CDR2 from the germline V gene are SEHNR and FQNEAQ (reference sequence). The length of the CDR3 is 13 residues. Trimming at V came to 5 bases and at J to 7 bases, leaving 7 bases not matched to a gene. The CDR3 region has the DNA TGTGCCAGCAGCCTGGACAGGTCGGCTGGCTACACCTTC. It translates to CASSLDRSAGYTF. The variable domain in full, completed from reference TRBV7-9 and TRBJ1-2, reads DTGVSQNPRHKITKRGQNVTFRCDPISEHNRLYWYRQTLGQGPEFLTYFQNEAQLEKSRLLSDRFSAERPKGSFSTLEIQRTEQGDSAMYLCASSLDRSAGYTFGSGTRLTVV.

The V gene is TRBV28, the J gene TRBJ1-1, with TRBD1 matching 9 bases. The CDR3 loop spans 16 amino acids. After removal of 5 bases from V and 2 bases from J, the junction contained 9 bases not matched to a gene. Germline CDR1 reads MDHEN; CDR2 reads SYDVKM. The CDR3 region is CASSLQQGQGNTEAFF. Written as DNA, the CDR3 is TGTGCCAGCAGTCTACAACAGGGACAGGGAAACACTGAAGCTTTCTTT.

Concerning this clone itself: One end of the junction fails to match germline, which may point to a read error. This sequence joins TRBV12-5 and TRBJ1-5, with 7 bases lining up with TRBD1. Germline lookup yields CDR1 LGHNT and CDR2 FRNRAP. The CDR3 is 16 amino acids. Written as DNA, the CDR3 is TGTGCTAGTGGCTTGGGGGATGACAGGGACAATCAGCCCCAGCATTTT. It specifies CASGLGDDRDNQPQHF.

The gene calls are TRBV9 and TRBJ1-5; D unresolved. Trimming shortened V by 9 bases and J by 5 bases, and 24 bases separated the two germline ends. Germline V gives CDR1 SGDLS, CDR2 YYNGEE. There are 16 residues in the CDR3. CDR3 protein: CATHRDVGLTHQPQHF. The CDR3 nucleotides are TGTGCCACCCACCGGGATGTGGGCCTCACTCATCAGCCCCAGCATTTT. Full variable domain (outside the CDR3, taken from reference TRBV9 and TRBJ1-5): DSGVTQTPKHLITATGQRVTLRCSPRSGDLSVYWYQQSLDQGLQFLIQYYNGEERAKGNILERFSAQQFPDLHSELNLSSLELGDSALYFCATHRDVGLTHQPQHFGDGTRLSIL.

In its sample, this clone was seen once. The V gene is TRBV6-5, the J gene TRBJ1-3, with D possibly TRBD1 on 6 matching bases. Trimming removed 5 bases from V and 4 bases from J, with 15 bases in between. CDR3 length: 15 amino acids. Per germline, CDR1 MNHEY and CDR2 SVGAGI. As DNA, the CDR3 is TGTGCCAGCAGTCCGCAGGGGATATCGGGAAACACCATATATTTT. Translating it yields CASSPQGISGNTIYF.

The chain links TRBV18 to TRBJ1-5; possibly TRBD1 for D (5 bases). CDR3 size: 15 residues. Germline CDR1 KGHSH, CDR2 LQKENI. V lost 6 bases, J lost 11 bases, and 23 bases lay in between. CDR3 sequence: CASSSTGGGNAAQHF. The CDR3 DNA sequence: TGTGCCAGCTCCTCCACCGGGGGAGGGAACGCAGCCCAGCATTTT.

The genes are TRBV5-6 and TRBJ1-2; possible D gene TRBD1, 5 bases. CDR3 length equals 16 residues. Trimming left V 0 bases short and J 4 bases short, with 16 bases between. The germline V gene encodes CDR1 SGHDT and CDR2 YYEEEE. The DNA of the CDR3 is TGTGCCAGCAGCTTGGCCCTTTCCGGGACTCCCTATGGCTACACCTTC. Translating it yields CASSLALSGTPYGYTF.

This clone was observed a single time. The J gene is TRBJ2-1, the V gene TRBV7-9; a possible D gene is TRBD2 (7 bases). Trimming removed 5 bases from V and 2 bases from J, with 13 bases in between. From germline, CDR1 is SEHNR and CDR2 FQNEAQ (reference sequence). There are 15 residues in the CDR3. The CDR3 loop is CASSRSGGAYNEQFF. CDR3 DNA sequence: TGTGCCAGCAGCCGTTCGGGGGGCGCCTACAATGAGCAGTTCTTC.

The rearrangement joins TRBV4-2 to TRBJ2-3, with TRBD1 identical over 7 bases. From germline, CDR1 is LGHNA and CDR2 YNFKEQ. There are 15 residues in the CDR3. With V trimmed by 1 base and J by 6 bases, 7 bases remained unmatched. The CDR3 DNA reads TGTGCCAGCAGCCAAGTGGGACAGTTGGGGGATACGCAGTATTTT. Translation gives CASSQVGQLGDTQYF.

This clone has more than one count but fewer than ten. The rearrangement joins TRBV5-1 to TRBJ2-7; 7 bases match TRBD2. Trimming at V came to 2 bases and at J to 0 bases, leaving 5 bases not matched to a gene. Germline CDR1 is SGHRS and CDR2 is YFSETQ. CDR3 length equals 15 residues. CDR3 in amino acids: CASSFSPGGSYEQYF. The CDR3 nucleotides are TGCGCCAGCAGCTTTAGTCCGGGGGGCTCCTACGAGCAGTACTTC. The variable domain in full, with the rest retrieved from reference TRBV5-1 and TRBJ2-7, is KAGVTQTPRYLIKTRGQQVTLSCSPISGHRSVSWYQQTPGQGLQFLFEYFSETQRNKGNFPGRFSGRQFSNSRSEMNVSTLELGDSALYLCASSFSPGGSYEQYFGPGTRLTVT.

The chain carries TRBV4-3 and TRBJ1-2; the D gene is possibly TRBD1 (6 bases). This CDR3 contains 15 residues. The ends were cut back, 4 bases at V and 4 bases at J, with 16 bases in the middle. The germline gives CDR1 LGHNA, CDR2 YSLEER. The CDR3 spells CASSPQGGAPYGYTF. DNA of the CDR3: TGCGCCAGCAGCCCCCAAGGGGGGGCCCCCTATGGCTACACCTTC.